The clone carrying this TCR beta chain was detected once. Its antigen remains unknown. The entry originates in a study of cytomegalovirus exposure and HLA in healthy donors. Study as a whole: An early data release held 79 million or so unique TCRs from HLA-typed donors.

The PCR ran on 60 Vbeta and 13 Jbeta primers. Sequencing used immunoSEQ multiplex PCR; TCRdb keeps in-frame clones, though not all of them. The sample holds about 98,000 clones, approximately 78% seen once. Germline loops: CDR1 SGDLS, CDR2 YYNGEE. Trimming cost V 3 bases and J 1 base; bases outside gene matches: 4. The CDR3 covers 16 residues. Study-level findings and limits: One cluster of highly shared sequence variants probably arose as a sequencing artifact. Roughly even sequencing depth across donors was the assumption behind the presence/absence analyses. As a later analysis showed, several of the most significant clusters appeared to be linked to common viral pathogens.

The source material was PBMCs. This chain uses TRBV9 with TRBJ2-2, with TRBD2 identical over 9 bases. This receptor was taken from a man between 35 and 55 years old in good health and CMV-seronegative. The CDR3: CASSATLAGNTGELFF. CDR3 bases: TGTGCCAGCAGCGCTACACTAGCGGGGAACACCGGGGAGCTGTTTTTT.